Following are 11 T cell receptor beta chains from one sample sequenced in a study of T cell responses to AZD1222 COVID-19 vaccine. The table came from immunoSEQ multiplex PCR; TCRdb's copy has only in-frame clones and leaves some out. Of fewer than 200,000 clones in the sample, approximately 88% are singletons; the top ten hold around 1.1%. The material sequenced was peripheral blood, taken 28 days after the second AZD1222 dose. These receptors all come from an adult who received the AZD1222 COVID-19 vaccine.

The chain joins TRBV5-1 to TRBJ2-1, with D unresolved. Per the germline V gene, CDR1 is SGHRS and CDR2 is YFSETQ. The germline V and J ends were trimmed by 4 bases and 8 bases, with 10 bases remaining between them. The CDR3 is 12 residues long. For the CDR3, the DNA is TGCGCCAGCAGCGCCTCTGACGATGAGCAGTTCTTC. The encoded protein is CASSASDDEQFF.

This chain uses TRBV18 with TRBJ2-3, with a weak D call TRBD1 (5 bases). The CDR3 extends over 15 amino acids. CDR1 is KGHSH and CDR2 is LQKENI in the germline V gene. V was clipped by 2 bases and J by 0 bases, with 9 bases between them. The CDR3 region has the DNA TGTGCCAGCTCACCAGGGGCGGTTAGCACAGATACGCAGTATTTT. As protein: CASSPGAVSTDTQYF.

The chain has TRBV5-1 and TRBJ1-2; D gene ambiguous. V dropped 4 bases and J dropped 3 bases, with 10 bases sitting between them. This CDR3 region has 13 residues. In germline, CDR1 is SGHRS, CDR2 YFSETQ. The chain's CDR3 is CASSRDGYYGYTF. The CDR3 DNA follows: TGCGCCAGCAGCCGCGACGGGTACTATGGCTACACCTTC. Full variable domain (remainder filled in from reference TRBV5-1 and TRBJ1-2): KAGVTQTPRYLIKTRGQQVTLSCSPISGHRSVSWYQQTPGQGLQFLFEYFSETQRNKGNFPGRFSGRQFSNSRSEMNVSTLELGDSALYLCASSRDGYYGYTFGSGTRLTVV.

The chain carries TRBV5-1 and TRBJ2-1; TRBD2 agrees at 15 bases. The CDR3 length is 17 residues. The V segment lost 4 bases and the J segment 7 bases; nucleotides outside the gene matches: 9. Germline lookup yields CDR1 SGHRS and CDR2 YFSETQ. The CDR3 nucleotides read TGCGCCAGCAGCCCGTGGACTAGCGGGGGGGCCACAAATGAGCAGTTCTTC. This encodes CASSPWTSGGATNEQFF.

V and J are TRBV9 and TRBJ2-3; D remains unclear. CDR1 is SGDLS and CDR2 is YYNGEE in the germline V gene. Trimming took 3 bases from V and 1 from J, leaving 9 bases between them. The CDR3 spans 14 residues. CDR3 sequence: CASSAGVRTDTQYF. In nucleotides, the CDR3 is TGTGCCAGCAGCGCCGGAGTGCGCACAGATACGCAGTATTTT.

The chain recombines TRBV6-4 with TRBJ2-1; D possibly matches TRBD1 or TRBD2 (6 bases each). Germline CDR1 and CDR2: MRHNA and SNTAGT. This CDR3 region has 16 residues. Trimming pared 4 bases from V and 5 bases from J, leaving 18 bases between. The CDR3 DNA follows: TGTGCCAGCAGTGTAATGTCGGGGGCTTTGAACAATGAGCAGTTCTTC. Translating gives CASSVMSGALNNEQFF.

The chain recombines TRBV29-1 with TRBJ2-3, with 10 bases lining up with TRBD2. The CDR3 sequence is 14 residues long. Per germline, CDR1 SQVTM and CDR2 ANQGSEA. Trimming removed 5 bases from V and 1 base from J; junction bases left unmatched: 3. For the CDR3, the DNA is TGCAGCGTTCGGACTAGCGGAGGCACAGATACGCAGTATTTT. Translating it yields CSVRTSGGTDTQYF.

The rearrangement links TRBV13 to TRBJ2-5; D unresolved. Trimming pared 2 bases from V and 3 bases from J, leaving 10 bases between. This CDR3 is built from 14 residues. Germline lookup yields CDR1 PRHDT and CDR2 FYEKMQ (reference sequence). The CDR3 is CASSLIEWKETQYF. In DNA, the CDR3 is TGTGCCAGCAGCTTAATCGAGTGGAAAGAGACCCAGTACTTC.

V gene TRBV6-5 combines with J gene TRBJ1-2, with D possibly being TRBD1 (6 bases). Trimming shortened V by 5 bases and J by 7 bases, and 14 bases separated the two germline ends. The V gene's germline CDR1 is MNHEY and CDR2 SVGAGI. The CDR3 loop spans 13 amino acids. The CDR3 spells CASSTGGLRGYTF. For the CDR3, the DNA is TGTGCCAGCAGTACGGGGGGGCTACGTGGCTACACCTTC.

The rearrangement links TRBV13 to TRBJ1-4, with D possibly being TRBD1 (5 bases). CDR3 length: 17 amino acids. Trimming took off 5 bases at V and 6 bases at J, with 22 bases between the two ends. Germline assignment: CDR1 PRHDT and CDR2 FYEKMQ (reference sequence). DNA of the CDR3: TGTGCCAGCAGCACCACGGGGGGTGGCGTGGGTCATGAAAAACTGTTTTTT. Translating it yields CASSTTGGGVGHEKLFF. The variable domain in full, completed from reference TRBV13 and TRBJ1-4, reads AAGVIQSPRHLIKEKRETATLKCYPIPRHDTVYWYQQGPGQDPQFLISFYEKMQSDKGSIPDRFSAQQFSDYHSELNMSSLELGDSALYFCASSTTGGGVGHEKLFFGSGTQLSVL.

This chain joins TRBV18 and TRBJ2-2, with 8 bases fitting TRBD1. Per the germline V gene, CDR1 is KGHSH and CDR2 is LQKENI. J gave up 1 base and V 4 bases, and 5 bases lay outside the gene matches. The CDR3 has 16 residues. The CDR3 spells CASSLRTGRNTGELFF. The CDR3 nucleotides read TGTGCCAGCTCACTAAGGACAGGGAGGAACACCGGGGAGCTGTTTTTT.